This T cell receptor (beta chain) was captured in a study of blood T cell repertoires in COVID-19. In germline, CDR1 is MGHDK, CDR2 SYGVNS. V was shortened by 8 bases and J by 8 bases, with 12 bases between the two germline ends. The CDR3 totals 12 residues. TCRdb's table, derived via immunoSEQ multiplex PCR, lists solely in-frame clones and lacks some. The sample lists 65,000 to 90,000 clones; approximately 71% were seen once. J is TRBJ1-4 and V is TRBV25-1, with D uncertain. This TCR was sampled from a man in his 70s with COVID-19, enrolled during active disease. Source material: peripheral blood. As DNA, the CDR3 is TGTGCCAGCGTTGGGAGAGGCGAAAAACTGTTTTTT. Its translation: CASVGRGEKLFF.